This T cell receptor beta chain was observed in a study of cytomegalovirus exposure and HLA in healthy donors. Study-wide results and limits: The authors later found most CMV-associated TCR beta chains appeared HLA-restricted.

This clone occurred many times. Its antigen is unidentified. The PCR was carried out with 60 Vbeta primers and 13 Jbeta primers. Here immunoSEQ multiplex PCR was the method, and the copy in TCRdb shows in-frame clones only, minus some. Seen here are about 78,000 clones, 72% observed once, and the top ten hold 11%. V shed 4 bases and J shed 7 bases, with 13 bases lying between them. Germline CDR1 and CDR2: SQVTM and ANQGSEA. The CDR3 has 13 residues. The specimen was PBMCs. The source is a woman aged 40 to 50 in good health and CMV-seropositive. The rearrangement uses TRBV29-1 and TRBJ1-4, with a possible D match to TRBD1 (5 bases). In DNA, the CDR3 is TGCAGCGTTGCCGGTGGCGGGGGTGAAAAACTGTTTTTT. It encodes CSVAGGGGEKLFF.